This TCR beta chain was obtained from a study of T cells in Graves' hyperthyroidism and ophthalmopathy (dated by TCRdb to between 2018 and 2020). Study-wide context: Peripheral blood was collected at initial diagnosis, before any treatment. A discovery cohort of about 95 patients, approximately 44 with Graves' ophthalmopathy and 55 to 65 with stable Graves' hyperthyroidism, was used to find distinguishing TCR V-J signatures. TCR Vbeta CDR3 sequencing of 135 peripheral blood samples (around 45 ophthalmopathy, 70 to 85 hyperthyroidism and approximately 17 progressor patients) is reported in the paper. After sampling, hyperthyroidism patients received methimazole starting at 30 mg daily, and ophthalmopathy patients received high-dose intravenous methylprednisolone. An independent validation cohort of 18 to 20 hyperthyroidism patients and 15 or so patients who later progressed to ophthalmopathy tested prospective prediction of ophthalmopathy. The 85 to 100 discovery patients were randomly split 7:3 into training and test sets. In addition, the study compared T-cell repertoires in thyroid tissue and in blood from six Graves' hyperthyroidism patients. The study at large found these results: Sample size was not statistically predetermined, and investigators were not blinded to group allocation. In cross-validation, a model built on a 13 V-J signature told ophthalmopathy apart from stable hyperthyroidism with less than 90% sensitivity and about 81% specificity, and in testing the same model reached 80%/75%. In validation, the model predicted progression to ophthalmopathy a median of 6.5 months before onset, with about 71% sensitivity and roughly 73% specificity. Most expanded thyroid clonotypes (frequency above 0.001) were also found in blood, which suggests that blood repertoires may mirror thyroid immune responses.

This clonotype was recorded many times. The antigen it binds to is not known. It has no much larger one-base neighbor in the sample; base qualities were not kept. The CDR3 sequence holds 15 residues, the cysteine and phenylalanine included. The CDR3 DNA has 45 bases and is translated from base 1. As encoded in the germline V gene (reference sequence), CDR1 is MNHEY while CDR2 is SMNVEV. The V and J ends are trimmed by 2 bases and 0 bases, leaving 11 bases between them. Graves' hyperthyroidism was defined as stable when no progression to ophthalmopathy occurred over 18 months of follow-up. Hyperthyroidism patients were aged 18 to 65 years and newly diagnosed, with disease duration of less than 2 months. Any patient with an uncontrolled infection, another autoimmune disease, pregnancy or lactation was excluded. Diagnoses relied on clinical symptoms, serum thyroxine and TRAb, thyroid ultrasound and orbital computed tomography. PBMCs were isolated from 10 ml of fresh peripheral blood by Ficoll-Paque density gradient centrifugation. Trizol reagent was used to extract total RNA, and RNA quality was then checked on an Agilent 2100 Bioanalyzer.

TCR beta CDR3 regions were amplified from RNA transcripts. The first round of RT-PCR for the TCR CDR3 was performed with the HTBI primer set and the Qiagen OneStep RT-PCR kit. Libraries were constructed in a second round of multiplex PCR, after which size selection and purification were performed. Paired-end sequencing of the libraries was performed with 100 bp reads on an Illumina HiSeq2000. Under the source paper's analysis protocol: Raw data were processed with SOAPnuke, discarding reads with adapters, uncalled bases, mean Phred below 15, or no exact constant-primer or identifier match. High-quality paired reads were merged using COPE v1.2.5, and each unique nucleotide sequence was defined as a clonotype. Clonotypes were aligned to IMGT TRBV, TRBD and TRBJ reference segments using MiTCR v1.1. The analysis included only V-J combinations with a frequency above 0.0001, which together covered more than 99% of the repertoires. A TCS score was defined as the ratio of F50 (clonal expansion) to E x V (chaos), with BLOSUM62-based TCRdist applied between CDR3 peptides within each V-J. Welch's t-statistics and random forest reduced 500 to 550 V-J features to some 14, which were used in a naive Bayes classifier (R e1071). The Morisita-Horn index was used to measure how similar the thyroid and blood repertoires were. TCRdb's own reprocessing of the public reads used fastp at Q25 and MiXCR and kept productive beta chains. Entries that share a CDR3 protein sequence are merged under the most common genes and DNA. The V and J calls shown here were made by TCRdb, not taken from the authors' results. Recorded for this sample are over 700,000 distinct CDR3 sequences; over 35% of them occurred a single time. In total, the top ten clones hold more than 7% of the sample.

The sequence was obtained from a man aged 18 to 35 with Graves' hyperthyroidism. Sample: blood. The sequence joins TRBV27 to TRBJ2-7; a tentative D call is TRBD1 (6 bases match). The CDR3 region reads CASSLTDSSSYEQYF. The DNA sequence is as follows: TGTGCCAGCAGTTTAACGGACAGCAGCTCCTACGAGCAGTACTTC.